This TCR beta chain was profiled in a study of cytomegalovirus exposure and HLA in healthy donors. V trimming: 6 bases; J trimming: 1 base; junction bases outside the gene matches: 5. This CDR3 has 15 residues. CDR1 is MNHEY and CDR2 is SVGAGI in the germline V gene. Concerning this clone: The antigen is undetermined.

Study results and limitations: Sequencing artifact likely explains a cluster of highly shared sequence variants. Researchers catalogued approximately 160 TCR beta chains as cytomegalovirus-associated.

It was with 60 Vbeta and 13 Jbeta primers that the PCR ran. Sequencing was performed with immunoSEQ multiplex PCR; in TCRdb, only in-frame clones are kept and a portion is missing. The sample contains roughly 150,000 clones, roughly 79% of which appear only once. This receptor was identified in a man between 40 and 49 years old in good health and CMV-seronegative. The chain combines TRBV6-5 with TRBJ1-1; TRBD1 agrees at 10 bases. The sequencing sample was made of PBMCs. CDR3 sequence reads: CASSRDRGANTEAFF. The CDR3 nucleotides read TGTGCCAGCAGCCGGGACAGGGGCGCGAACACTGAAGCTTTCTTT.